This T cell receptor (beta chain) derives from a study of T cell responses to AZD1222 COVID-19 vaccine (dated by TCRdb to about 2021). Broadly, across the study: AZD1222 recipients whose second dose came at about 4 weeks and those whose second dose came at about 12 weeks were combined into one group, since spike-specific TCR depth and breadth did not differ between the two schedules. A total of approximately 250 trial participants underwent TCR sequencing, of whom nearly 210 had received two doses of AZD1222 and around 25 had received two doses of the MenACWY control vaccine. Trial participants were enrolled by age into subgroups of 18-55, 56-69 and 70-plus years, and around 150, 29 and 61 TCR-sequenced participants, respectively, were included in these subgroups.

The time point label on this specimen signifies: baseline before first vaccination. Vaccinee samples came from UK trials COV001 and COV002, including a single-blind randomized controlled phase 2/3 trial of AZD1222 (ChAdOx1 nCoV-19) in healthy adults. For TCRbeta chain sequencing, PBMC samples from trial participants were taken at day 0 and at day 28 after the second dose. General findings and caveats noted by the study authors: In the small 56-69-year group, the increase in depth fell short of significance, most likely because of low power. Spike-specific TCR breadth and depth rose significantly after two AZD1222 doses compared with day 0 and with MenACWY recipients. Conclusions about previously exposed vaccinees are limited because only five or six AZD1222 recipients were SARS-CoV-2 seropositive at baseline. Nearly half of unique spike-specific TCRs reportedly recognized epitopes outside regions mutated in the B.1.351 and B.1.1.7 variants. Most participants were white British and females outnumbered males, and the authors suggested that clonal diversity may have been underestimated. CD4 TCRs associated with the vaccine covered the entire spike protein, and the dominant responses were in regions 160-218 and 743-854. Because no day 14 peak-response samples were available, repertoires were characterized only after the peak T cell response.

The germline V gene yields MDHEN for CDR1 and SYDVKM for CDR2. The CDR3 measures 18 amino acids from cysteine to phenylalanine. Only the CDR3 portion is preserved as DNA: 54 bases, with reading frame beginning at the first base. V is reduced by 5 bases and J by 0 bases, leaving a spacing of 21 bases between them. The CDR3 regions of human TCRbeta chains were subjected to immunosequencing. The authors' analysis ran thus. TCRs in the repertoires were matched against a reference library of SARS-CoV-2-specific TCRs that had been generated with the MIRA antigen-specificity platform. Breadth was defined as the fraction of unique TCRs that were SARS-CoV-2-associated, and depth was defined as the fraction of total T cells that were SARS-CoV-2-associated. Using the MIRA data, each spike-specific TCR was assigned both to the spike region to which the TCR was reactive and to a CD4 or CD8 class. Log10-transformed breadth and depth values were compared by one-way ANOVA with Sidak's multiple comparisons tests. Drawn from immuneACCESS, this table holds only the in-frame rearrangements with V and J called that TCRdb kept. Clones are partly lost; checked studies trace under half to an unresolved V gene and leave the rest unexplained. The DNA gave D and trimming, while V, J and clone size come from that table. Within this sample are more than 90,000 clones, with around 83% of them counted one time only. The top ten constitute around 1.5% of the sample.

A word on this clone: The antigen this receptor binds is unknown. Per-nucleotide qualities are absent, and no much larger clonotype sits a single base away.

The specimen was peripheral blood, collected on day 0 of AZD1222 vaccination. This receptor chain uses TRBV28 and TRBJ2-3; confidence is insufficient to name the D gene. The receptor was isolated from an adult in good health. The CDR3 amino acid sequence is: CASSQTTMVKLSTDTQYF. Here is the DNA: TGTGCCAGCAGTCAGACCACGATGGTAAAACTTAGCACAGATACGCAGTATTTT.